The 28 T cell receptor beta chains listed next were all sequenced from one sample in a study of blood T cells in healthy people across ages (dated by TCRdb to about 2015). The method behind the library was 5' RACE. These reads were obtained on an Illumina HiSeq 2500. A second roughly 6 to 12 cycle PCR used a sample-barcoded 5' primer and a J-beta primer mix. The public reads were reprocessed in TCRdb via fastp at Q25 and MiXCR, keeping in-frame beta chains. Rows with a matching CDR3 protein are joined into one entry that keeps the most common DNA and genes. Across this sample there are hundreds of thousands of distinct CDR3 sequences, with more than 40% seen only once. The biggest ten clones account for about a third of the sample. The sample was blood. The receptors come from a woman in her fifties or sixties in good health.

The chain uses TRBV20-1 and TRBJ1-2; 7 bases map to TRBD1. Germline V gene sequence: CDR1 DFQATT, CDR2 SNEGSKA (reference sequence). V shed 5 bases and J 7 bases; nucleotides not matched to a gene: 10. The CDR3 contains 13 residues. CDR3 region: CSAQGQTGFGYTF. The DNA for the CDR3 is TGCAGTGCTCAGGGCCAGACAGGGTTTGGCTACACCTTC.

This clonotype was picked up a small number of times. CDR3 bases: TGTGCCAGCAGCTTAGAAGCGGCACAAGCTACGCAGTATTTT. Amino acid sequence: CASSLEAAQATQYF. The chain carries TRBV7-2 and TRBJ2-3, with D perhaps matching TRBD2 (5 bases). Trimming stripped 1 base from V and 8 bases from J, with 13 bases between. The CDR3 runs to 14 residues. Looked up from germline, CDR1 is SGHTA and CDR2 is FQGNSA.

This clonotype was seen at least ten times. The V call is TRBV10-3, the J call TRBJ2-7; no clear D. V lost 0 bases and J 5 bases, leaving 14 bases between the germline ends. The CDR3 runs 15 residues. Looked up from germline, CDR1 is ENHRY and CDR2 is SYGVKD. Here the CDR3 reads CAISESFLFQNEQYF. The DNA of the CDR3 is TGTGCCATCAGTGAGTCGTTCCTTTTCCAGAACGAGCAGTACTTC.

This clonotype was recorded a few times. The chain couples TRBV5-8 to TRBJ2-7; D remains ambiguous. The J call may not be correct, given that the DNA end is closer to TRBJ2-4. Germline CDR1 reads SGHTS; CDR2 reads YDEGEE. The CDR3 contains 16 residues. CDR3 in amino acids: CASSLVGLGPKNIQYF. The CDR3 coding sequence is TGTGCCAGCAGCTTGGTGGGTTTAGGGCCCAAAAACATTCAGTACTTC.

The chain has TRBV7-2 and TRBJ2-7; possible D gene TRBD2, 5 bases. From germline, CDR1 is SGHTA and CDR2 FQGNSA. The CDR3 is 15 amino acids. Between the trimmed V and J ends, which lost 5 bases and 2 bases, there was a span of 16 bases. The CDR3 region is CASSPPRGRAYEQYF. CDR3 coding DNA: TGTGCCAGCAGCCCGCCGCGAGGGCGAGCCTACGAGCAGTACTTC. Full variable domain (remainder filled in from reference TRBV7-2 and TRBJ2-7): GAGVSQSPSNKVTEKGKDVELRCDPISGHTALYWYRQSLGQGLEFLIYFQGNSAPDKSGLPSDRFSAERTGGSVSTLTIQRTQQEDSAVYLCASSPPRGRAYEQYFGPGTRLTVT.

A single count supports this clonotype. The chain employs TRBV30 and TRBJ2-2, with 7 bases lining up with TRBD1. CDR1 is GTSNPN and CDR2 is SVGIG in the germline V gene (reference sequence). CDR3 length equals 13 residues. V was clipped by 1 base and J by 7 bases; unmatched bases: 3. The DNA for the CDR3 is TGTGCCTGGAGTGGCCAGGGGGACGGGGAGCTGTTTTTT. Translated: CAWSGQGDGELFF.

J is TRBJ2-7 and V is TRBV5-5; 10 bases map to TRBD1. The CDR3 is 14 amino acids. Germline V gene lookup returns CDR1 SGHKS and CDR2 YYEKEE (reference sequence). The V and J ends lost 2 bases and 9 bases, in that order; junction bases with no gene match: 8. CDR3 region: CASSFGTGESAQYF. The DNA for the CDR3 is TGTGCCAGCAGCTTCGGGACAGGGGAGTCGGCGCAGTACTTC.

The CDR3 region is CSAARPSVPYNEQYF. CDR3 sequence (DNA): TGCAGTGCAGCCCGCCCAAGTGTACCCTACAATGAGCAGTACTTC. The chain recombines TRBV20-1 with TRBJ2-1, with D unclear. The closer fit of TRBJ2-7 to the DNA end suggests the J call may be wrong. The CDR3 contains 15 residues. Germline assignment: CDR1 DFQATT and CDR2 SNEGSKA (reference sequence).

The chain links TRBV6-6 to TRBJ2-1, with TRBD2 matching 8 bases. V shed 6 bases, J shed 9 bases, and the junction held 7 bases outside the gene matches. Germline V lookup: CDR1 MNHNY, CDR2 SVGAGI (reference sequence). The CDR3 has 13 residues. CDR3 region: CASSRTAGAEQFF. CDR3 DNA: TGTGCCAGCAGCAGGACAGCGGGAGCTGAGCAGTTCTTC.

The chain carries TRBV3-1 and TRBJ2-1; D unclear. Germline-derived CDR1 and CDR2 are LGHDT and YNNKEL (reference sequence). CDR3 size: 12 residues. Trimming cost V 1 base and J 10 bases, with 8 bases left between them. Here the CDR3 reads CASSQGVGEQFF. In DNA, the CDR3 is TGTGCCAGCAGCCAAGGGGTAGGCGAGCAGTTCTTC.

This clonotype was detected a few times. This chain uses TRBV6-6 with TRBJ2-5, with D unclear. The J call may be incorrect, as the DNA end agrees better with TRBJ2-7. The CDR3 is made up of 13 amino acids. CDR1 is MNHNY and CDR2 is SVGAGI in the germline V gene (reference sequence). CDR3 loop: CASSYVPGYEQYF. DNA of the CDR3: TGTGCCAGCAGTTACGTGCCGGGTTACGAGCAGTACTTC.

The chain has TRBV6-5 and TRBJ1-2; TRBD1 might be the D (6 bases). Trimming took off 2 bases at V and 7 bases at J, with 14 bases between the two ends. CDR1 MNHEY and CDR2 SVGAGI come from the germline V gene. There are 14 residues in the CDR3. CDR3 bases: TGTGCCAGCAGTTACGCGGAGGGAGGGGGTGGCTACACCTTC. Its translation: CASSYAEGGGGYTF.

This clonotype was observed a few times. The chain joins TRBV27 to TRBJ1-4, with D possibly being TRBD1 (6 bases). The CDR3 runs to 17 residues. Trimming stripped 7 bases from V and 6 bases from J, with 24 bases between. CDR1 MNHEY and CDR2 SMNVEV come from the germline V gene (reference sequence). CDR3 sequence (DNA): TGTGCCAGCAAAAGAAGGGGGGCAGGGATTGTCGATGAAAAACTGTTTTTT. Translated, it gives CASKRRGAGIVDEKLFF. The full variable domain, in which reference TRBV27 and TRBJ1-4 provide the parts outside the CDR3, is EAQVTQNPRYLITVTGKKLTVTCSQNMNHEYMSWYRQDPGLGLRQIYYSMNVEVTDKGDVPEGYKVSRKEKRNFPLILESPSPNQTSLYFCASKRRGAGIVDEKLFFGSGTQLSVL.

The chain employs TRBV2 and TRBJ1-2; D not resolved. CDR1 and CDR2 from the germline V gene are SNHLY and FYNNEI. V was shortened by 7 bases and J by 6 bases, with 15 bases between the two germline ends. The CDR3 is 13 amino acids. The CDR3 DNA reads TGTGCCAGCAAGCAAGGGCGGCTCAATGGCTACACCTTC. Translation: CASKQGRLNGYTF.

This clonotype has at least ten counts. V and J are TRBV9 and TRBJ1-6; the D is unclear. The CDR3 is made up of 13 amino acids. V gave up 1 base and J gave up 7 bases, with 6 bases separating them. Germline V gene sequence: CDR1 SGDLS, CDR2 YYNGEE. CDR3 loop: CASSVQGNSPLHF. In DNA, the CDR3 is TGTGCCAGCAGCGTACAAGGGAATTCACCCCTCCACTTT.

The V call is TRBV7-9, the J call TRBJ2-7; TRBD1 or TRBD2 may be the D gene (5 bases each). The V end lost 5 bases, the J end lost 2 bases, and 19 bases lay between the germline ends. The CDR3 loop spans 16 amino acids. Germline-derived CDR1 and CDR2 are SEHNR and FQNEAQ (reference sequence). The CDR3 coding sequence is TGTGCCAGCAGCGTCGACTCGGGACGGGGCACCTACGAGCAGTACTTC. This codes for CASSVDSGRGTYEQYF.

CDR3 amino acids: CASNGDSGEQFF. In DNA, the CDR3 is TGTGCCAGCAACGGGGACTCGGGTGAGCAGTTCTTC. The V gene is TRBV6-1, the J gene TRBJ2-1; D is possibly TRBD2 (6 bases). From germline, CDR1 is MNHNS and CDR2 SASEGT. The length of the CDR3 is 12 residues. V dropped 7 bases and J dropped 9 bases, with 13 bases sitting between them.

A note on this clonotype: A read error may produce the germline difference seen at one junction end. CDR3 in amino acids: CASSLRRPNERFF. DNA for the CDR3: TGTGCCAGCAGTTTACGTCGGCCGAATGAGCGGTTCTTC. The rearrangement links TRBV12-3 or TRBV12-4 to TRBJ2-1, with D uncertain. There are 13 residues in the CDR3.

This clonotype was counted between two and nine times. The junction differs from germline at one of its ends, possibly a read error. The V call is TRBV4-2, the J call TRBJ2-7, with 7 bases matching TRBD2. The CDR3 is made up of 17 amino acids. Germline CDR1 reads LGHNA; CDR2 reads YNFKEQ. CDR3 amino acids: CASSLRWGLPEWYGQYF. The CDR3 DNA follows: TGTGCCAGCAGCCTCCGTTGGGGACTACCAGAGTGGTACGGGCAGTACTTC.

The chain links TRBV6-5 to TRBJ2-7; D could derive from TRBD1 or TRBD2 (5 bases each). Trimming took off 7 bases at V and 6 bases at J, with 16 bases between the two ends. The germline V gene has CDR1 MNHEY and CDR2 SVGAGI. The CDR3 totals 13 residues. CDR3 sequence: CASNRDVGAEQYF. The CDR3 DNA is TGTGCCAGCAACCGGGACGTTGGGGCCGAGCAGTACTTC.

A remark on this clonotype: Since a much larger clone is just one base distant, this may be a read error. The chain combines TRBV29-1 with TRBJ2-5; perhaps D is TRBD1 or TRBD2 (5 bases each). This CDR3 has 12 residues. The V gene's germline CDR1 is SQVTM and CDR2 ANQGSEA. The ends were cut back, 2 bases at V and 4 bases at J, with 8 bases in the middle. This CDR3 is CSVEQRGETQYF. In DNA form, the CDR3 reads TGCAGCGTTGAACAGAGGGGAGAGACCCAGTACTTC.

This clonotype was seen ten or more times. The chain couples TRBV6-2 or TRBV6-3 to TRBJ2-2; D is unclear. V lost 7 bases and J lost 4, with 4 bases in between. Germline lookup yields CDR1 MNHEY and CDR2 SVGEGT. The CDR3 spans 11 residues. As DNA, the CDR3 is TGTGCCAGCACCTCCACCGGGGAGCTGTTTTTT. Translating gives CASTSTGELFF.

This clonotype was counted between two and nine times. This chain uses TRBV9 with TRBJ1-1, with a possible D match to TRBD1 (5 bases). This CDR3 is 13 amino acids long. Germline V gene data show CDR1 as SGDLS and CDR2 as YYNGEE. V lost 3 bases to trimming and J lost 9 bases, with 15 bases between them. The CDR3 protein is CASSGTAGGKAFF. CDR3 nucleotide sequence: TGTGCCAGCAGCGGGACGGCCGGGGGGAAAGCTTTCTTT. The whole variable domain, remainder taken from reference TRBV9 and TRBJ1-1, is DSGVTQTPKHLITATGQRVTLRCSPRSGDLSVYWYQQSLDQGLQFLIQYYNGEERAKGNILERFSAQQFPDLHSELNLSSLELGDSALYFCASSGTAGGKAFFGQGTRLTVV.

The J gene is TRBJ2-4, the V gene TRBV4-2, with 9 bases that match TRBD1. The end of the DNA aligns better with TRBJ2-7, so the J call may be wrong. Germline-derived CDR1 and CDR2 are LGHNA and YNFKEQ. The CDR3 length is 16 residues. CDR3 amino acids: CASSQVGQGITCEQYF. The DNA for the CDR3 is TGTGCCAGCAGCCAAGTGGGACAGGGTATCACCTGCGAGCAGTACTTC.

In its sample, this clonotype was seen a few times. The chain links TRBV5-1 to TRBJ2-1, with D perhaps TRBD1 (5 bases). Trimming shortened V by 0 bases and J by 5 bases, and 9 bases separated the two germline ends. CDR1 and CDR2 (germline): SGHRS, YFSETQ. This CDR3 is 14 amino acids long. The CDR3 nucleotides read TGCGCCAGCAGCTTGGGACAGCTCAACAATGAGCAGTTCTTC. Translated, it gives CASSLGQLNNEQFF.

This clonotype was observed a few times. In DNA form, the CDR3 reads TGTGCCAGCAGTCGTAGGCCCACTGAAGCTTTCTTT. Translating gives CASSRRPTEAFF. The chain uses TRBV3-1 and TRBJ1-1; no reliable D call. The V and J ends lost 6 bases and 4 bases respectively, with 9 bases between them. The CDR3 totals 12 residues. Per germline, CDR1 LGHDT and CDR2 YNNKEL (reference sequence).

This clonotype was found once. V gene TRBV20-1 combines with J gene TRBJ2-4; TRBD2 aligns across 12 bases. CDR3 length: 16 residues. V was clipped by 6 bases and J by 4 bases; unmatched bases: 10. Germline V lookup: CDR1 DFQATT, CDR2 SNEGSKA (reference sequence). The DNA of the CDR3 is TGCAGTGCAGAACTAGCGGGAGGAGGGAGTAAAAACATTCAGTACTTC. As protein: CSAELAGGGSKNIQYF.

The V call is TRBV29-1, the J call TRBJ2-1, with D possibly called TRBD1 or TRBD2 (6 bases each). Germline values: CDR1 SQVTM, CDR2 ANQGSEA. The ends were cut back, 7 bases at V and 3 bases at J, with 16 bases in the middle. The CDR3 is 14 residues long. The CDR3 here is CSAERGADYNEQFF. CDR3 bases: TGCAGCGCCGAGAGGGGGGCAGACTACAATGAGCAGTTCTTC.